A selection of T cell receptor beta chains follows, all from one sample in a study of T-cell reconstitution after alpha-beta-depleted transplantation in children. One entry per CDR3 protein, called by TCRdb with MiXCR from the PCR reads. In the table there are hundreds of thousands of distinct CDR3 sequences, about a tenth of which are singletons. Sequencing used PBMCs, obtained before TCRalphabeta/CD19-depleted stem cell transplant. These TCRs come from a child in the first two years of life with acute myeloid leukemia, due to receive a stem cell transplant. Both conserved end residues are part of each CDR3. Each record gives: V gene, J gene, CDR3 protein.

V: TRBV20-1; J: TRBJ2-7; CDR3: CSARTGGPFYEQYF
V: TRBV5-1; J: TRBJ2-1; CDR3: CASAPEGSSSYNEQFF
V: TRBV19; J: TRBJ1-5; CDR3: CASSIRSGGSQPQHF
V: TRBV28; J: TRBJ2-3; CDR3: CASSAELAGVSDTQYF
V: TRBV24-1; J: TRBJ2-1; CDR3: CATSVSSYNEQSF
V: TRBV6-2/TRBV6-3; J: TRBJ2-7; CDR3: CASSRSGRGGEQYF
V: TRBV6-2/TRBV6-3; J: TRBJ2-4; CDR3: CASGKAGWNIQYF
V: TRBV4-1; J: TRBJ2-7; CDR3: CASSQEGGALSYEQYF
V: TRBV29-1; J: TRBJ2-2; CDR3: CSVRTNTGELFF
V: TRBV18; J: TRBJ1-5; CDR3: CASSPGRDQPQHF
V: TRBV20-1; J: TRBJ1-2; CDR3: CSARDPGRLRHGYTF
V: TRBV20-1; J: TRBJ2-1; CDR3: CSAREGVGLNEQFF
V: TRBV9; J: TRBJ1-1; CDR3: CGSSVGGGTEAFF
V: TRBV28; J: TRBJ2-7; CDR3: CASSLTGYSYEQYF
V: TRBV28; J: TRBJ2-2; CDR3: CASSLFLAEPPELFF
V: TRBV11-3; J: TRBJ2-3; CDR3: CASTSGRGPQYF
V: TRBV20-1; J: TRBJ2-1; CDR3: CSAGTSGRDNEQFF
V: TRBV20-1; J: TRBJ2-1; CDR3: CSARDPHLSSYNEQFF
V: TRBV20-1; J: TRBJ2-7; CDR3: CSARDPRGQVSYEQYF
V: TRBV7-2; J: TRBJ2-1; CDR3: CASSLSYRDYGNEQFF
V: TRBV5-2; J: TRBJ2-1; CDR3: CAMGPDFDYEQFF
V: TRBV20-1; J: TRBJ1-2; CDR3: CSATQGAESGYTF
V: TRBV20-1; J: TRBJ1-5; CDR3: CSAKGTGFQHF
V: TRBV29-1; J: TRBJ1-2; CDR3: CSVESSYMGYGYTF
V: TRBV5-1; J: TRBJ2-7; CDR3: CASSLGQGSYEQYF
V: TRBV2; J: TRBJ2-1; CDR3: CASEGQGYNEQFF
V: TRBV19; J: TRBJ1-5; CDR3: CASTPRRLDQPQHF
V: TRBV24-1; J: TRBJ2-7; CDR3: CATSDCTGCEQYF
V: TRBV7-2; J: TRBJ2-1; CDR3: CASSFTAPISYNEQFF
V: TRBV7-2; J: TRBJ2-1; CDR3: CASSLAQGGLGVYNEQFF
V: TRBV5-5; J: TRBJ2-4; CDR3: CASSLSGENIQYF
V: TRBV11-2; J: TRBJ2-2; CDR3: CASSPSSRANTGELFF
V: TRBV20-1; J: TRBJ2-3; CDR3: CSARPVSTDTQYF
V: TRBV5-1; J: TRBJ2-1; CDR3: CASRPGLAEYNEQFF
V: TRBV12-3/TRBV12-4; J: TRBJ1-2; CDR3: CASSSGGSDGDTF
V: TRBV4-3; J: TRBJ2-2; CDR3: CASSQEGGRWTGELFF
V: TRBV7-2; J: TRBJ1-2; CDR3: CASSLVTGTVLYGYTF
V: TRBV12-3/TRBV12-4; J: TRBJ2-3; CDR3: CASSLGQGFTDTQYF
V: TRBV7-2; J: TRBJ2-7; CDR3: CASSNLAGLSYEQYF
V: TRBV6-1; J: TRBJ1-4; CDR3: CASRAPMGLFF
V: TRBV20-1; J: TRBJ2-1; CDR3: CSASGAFNNEQFF
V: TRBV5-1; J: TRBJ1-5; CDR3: CASSFDGSNQPQHF
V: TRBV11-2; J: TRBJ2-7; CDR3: CASSLAGVRKGYEQYF
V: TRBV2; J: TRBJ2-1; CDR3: CAKGTIYNEQFF
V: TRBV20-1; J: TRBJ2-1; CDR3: CSARDQTSGSNEQFF
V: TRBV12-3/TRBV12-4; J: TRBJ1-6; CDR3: CASTSRGRGDSPLHF
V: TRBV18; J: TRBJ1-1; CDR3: CASSLQDTEAFF
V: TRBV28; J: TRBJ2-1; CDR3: CASSSTGGYNEQFF
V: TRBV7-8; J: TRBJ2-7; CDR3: CASSLPGTGRTEQYF
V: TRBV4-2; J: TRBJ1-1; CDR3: CASSQGSRAMNTEAFF
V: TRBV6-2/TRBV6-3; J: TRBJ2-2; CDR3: CASSSAANTGELFF
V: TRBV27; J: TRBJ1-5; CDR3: CASSLMGQGRQPQHF
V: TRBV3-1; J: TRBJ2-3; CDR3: CASSPSRTGGESDTQYF